The 2 T cell receptor beta chains presented below share a single source sample, sequenced in a study of cytomegalovirus exposure and HLA in healthy donors. The PCR made use of 60 Vbeta and 13 Jbeta primers. The protocol was immunoSEQ multiplex PCR, while the TCRdb copy is restricted to in-frame clones and leaves out a portion. In the table there are fewer than 200,000 clones, about 80% of which are singletons. Sequencing used PBMCs. All receptors come from a woman aged 45 to 65 in good health and CMV-seropositive.

The V gene is TRBV6-4, the J gene TRBJ1-2; TRBD1 matches at 8 bases. The CDR3 covers 14 residues. Germline-derived CDR1 and CDR2 are MRHNA and SNTAGT. V trimming: 3 bases; J trimming: 8 bases; junction bases outside the gene matches: 8. The CDR3 sequence: CASSEDRQGHGYTF. Written as DNA, the CDR3 is TGTGCCAGCAGTGAAGATCGACAGGGGCACGGCTACACCTTC.

V is TRBV20-1 and J is TRBJ1-1; D is unresolved. This CDR3 region has 11 residues. Germline CDR1 is DFQATT and CDR2 is SNEGSKA (reference sequence). V shed 5 bases and J shed 12 bases, with 16 bases lying between them. CDR3 residues: CSAPIPVGTFF. CDR3 DNA: TGCAGTGCTCCCATCCCTGTCGGGACTTTCTTT.